These 29 T cell receptor beta chains were all obtained from the same sample, sequenced in a study of tumor-infiltrating lymphocytes in oesophageal squamous cell carcinoma. MiXCR was run by TCRdb on the PCR reads, yielding one entry per CDR3 protein. Counted here are around 7,100 distinct CDR3 sequences, 15% to 18% occurring once; the ten biggest clones make up around an eighth. The sample consisted of blood. The receptors stem from a male donor with esophageal squamous cell carcinoma.

The gene calls are TRBV28 and TRBJ1-2; unclear D gene. This CDR3 has 14 residues. V was trimmed by 6 bases and J by 3 bases, leaving 14 bases between them. CDR1 MDHEN and CDR2 SYDVKM come from the germline V gene. The CDR3: CASSRRQTHYGYTF. CDR3 DNA sequence: TGTGCCAGCAGCCGGCGGCAGACACACTATGGCTACACCTTC.

V and J are TRBV2 and TRBJ1-2; D gene uncertain. CDR1 and CDR2 (germline): SNHLY, FYNNEI. CDR3 size: 13 residues. The V and J ends lost 1 base and 7 bases respectively, with 10 bases between them. In nucleotides, the CDR3 is TGTGCCAGCAGTGAAGTTGGAGGTCCTGGCTACACCTTC. Translated: CASSEVGGPGYTF. The whole variable domain, remainder taken from reference TRBV2 and TRBJ1-2, is EPEVTQTPSHQVTQMGQEVILRCVPISNHLYFYWYRQILGQKVEFLVSFYNNEISEKSEIFDDQFSVERPDGSNFTLKIRSTKLEDSAMYFCASSEVGGPGYTFGSGTRLTVV.

Ten or more counts support this clonotype. A read error may explain this, as a much larger clone is one base away. This chain joins TRBV11-2 and TRBJ2-5, with a weak D call TRBD1 (6 bases). The DNA end favors TRBJ2-7, so the J call may be wrong. This CDR3 is 12 amino acids long. Germline V gene sequence: CDR1 SGHAT, CDR2 FQNNGV. The CDR3 spells CASSSFRGEQYF. The CDR3 region has the DNA TGTGCCAGCAGTTCTTTCAGGGGCGAGCAGTACTTC.

This clonotype was counted a few times. A read error may be the cause here, since a much bigger clone is one base away. The chain links TRBV12-3 or TRBV12-4 to TRBJ2-3, with a tentative D call TRBD2 (5 bases). This CDR3 has 11 amino acids. Trimming removed 2 bases at V and 14 bases at J, with 11 bases between. The CDR3: CASSLLGELYF. The CDR3 bases are TGTGCCAGCAGTTTACTCGGGGAGCTGTATTTT.

Ten or more counts support this clonotype. The V and J genes are TRBV28 and TRBJ2-1; 9 bases line up with TRBD1. Germline V gene sequence: CDR1 MDHEN, CDR2 SYDVKM. The CDR3 has 15 residues. The junction had 10 bases not matched to a gene; V was cut back by 5 bases and J by 8 bases. The CDR3 region has the DNA TGTGCCAGCAGTGTCCCCGGGACAGGGCTGCATGAGCAGTTCTTC. It translates to CASSVPGTGLHEQFF. Combining the CDR3 with reference TRBV28 and TRBJ2-1 gives the whole variable domain DVKVTQSSRYLVKRTGEKVFLECVQDMDHENMFWYRQDPGLGLRLIYFSYDVKMKEKGDIPEGYSVSREKKERFSLILESASTNQTSMYLCASSVPGTGLHEQFFGPGTRLTVL.

By frequency in the sample, this clonotype is medium-sized. This CDR3 reads CATRRTGQNIQYF. CDR3 nucleotides: TGTGCCACCCGTAGGACAGGGCAAAACATTCAGTACTTC. V is TRBV11-2 and J is TRBJ2-4; 8 bases match TRBD1. The CDR3 covers 13 residues. The germline V gene has CDR1 SGHAT and CDR2 FQNNGV. V lost 10 bases and J lost 5; bases outside the gene matches: 7.

Many counts were recorded for this clonotype. Since a much larger clone is just one base distant, this may be a read error. This chain uses TRBV28 with TRBJ2-7; 8 nucleotides match TRBD2. CDR1 and CDR2 from the germline V gene are MDHEN and SYDVKM. The trim removed 6 bases at V and 7 bases at J, leaving 23 bases unmatched. The CDR3 spans 18 residues. CDR3 bases: TGTGCCAGCAGACCGACTCGTTTACGGGGGGGCAACTACAATGAGCAGTACTTC. Amino acid sequence: CASRPTRLRGGNYNEQYF.

The sample holds many counts of this clonotype. The J gene is TRBJ2-1, the V gene TRBV2; tentatively, D is TRBD2 (6 bases). The CDR3 length is 15 residues. Deletions cut 4 bases from V and 4 bases from J, with 14 bases between. The germline V gene encodes CDR1 SNHLY and CDR2 FYNNEI. The CDR3: CASSGLARSYNEQFF. The DNA of the CDR3 is TGTGCCAGCAGTGGGCTAGCGAGGTCTTACAATGAGCAGTTCTTC.

In this sample, this clonotype turned up many times. The chain recombines TRBV27 with TRBJ2-1; 11 bases line up with TRBD1. CDR3 length: 16 amino acids. Germline CDR1 is MNHEY and CDR2 is SMNVEV (reference sequence). The V and J ends lost 2 bases and 6 bases, in that order; junction bases with no gene match: 6. This CDR3 reads CASSLTGTGGSNEQFF. The CDR3 DNA follows: TGTGCCAGCAGTTTAACGGGGACAGGGGGTAGCAATGAGCAGTTCTTC.

This clonotype showed up just a few times. The CDR3 carries no conserved terminal phenylalanine or tryptophan, so it likely arises from a read error. The limits of the CDR3 on the DNA are not certain, so only TCRdb's listed CDR3 is given. This chain uses TRBV5-5 with TRBJ2-5. Termini included, the CDR3 measures 16 amino acids. The V gene's germline CDR1 is SGHKS and CDR2 YYEKEE (reference sequence). CDR3 protein: CASSLAYFNYGYTFGS.

This clonotype is deemed medium-sized (0.01 to 0.1%). Relative to the germline gene, one junction end is altered; a read error may explain this. The chain links TRBV7-9 to TRBJ2-7, with TRBD1 identical over 8 bases. Germline-derived CDR1 and CDR2 are SEHNR and FQNEAQ (reference sequence). The CDR3 totals 15 residues. For the CDR3, the DNA is TGTGCCAGCAGCCAGGATGGACAGGGATATTCACCCCTCCACTTC. Amino acids: CASSQDGQGYSPLHF.

This clonotype is a singleton in its sample. This rearrangement joins TRBV7-2 to TRBJ2-3; 9 bases agree with TRBD2. CDR1 and CDR2 from the germline V gene are SGHTA and FQGNSA. This CDR3 spans 15 amino acids. V gave up 5 bases and J gave up 14 bases; unmatched junction bases: 17. Here the CDR3 DNA reads TGTGCCAGCAGCCCCGTAGCGGGGGCGGGAGGGGAGCTGTATTTT. Protein sequence: CASSPVAGAGGELYF.

This clonotype showed up many times. This could be a read error, since a much larger clone is one nucleotide away. The chain employs TRBV7-9 and TRBJ2-1; D not certain. TRBJ2-7 matches the DNA end more closely, so the J call is doubtful. The CDR3 has 15 residues. The germline V gene has CDR1 SEHNR and CDR2 FQNEAQ (reference sequence). CDR3 amino acids: CASSFYVAGYNEQYF. In nucleotides, the CDR3 is TGTGCCAGCAGCTTCTACGTGGCAGGCTACAATGAGCAGTACTTC.

This clonotype occurred many times. The chain combines TRBV12-3 or TRBV12-4 with TRBJ1-3; TRBD1 aligns across 7 bases. The CDR3 extends over 15 amino acids. V gave up 6 bases and J gave up 0 bases; unmatched junction bases: 5. The CDR3 spells CASSLDRDSGNTIYF. The CDR3 region has the DNA TGTGCCAGCAGCCTCGACAGGGACTCTGGAAACACCATATATTTT.

Many counts were recorded for this clonotype. The chain links TRBV24-1 to TRBJ2-2, with no clear D. V lost 1 base and J 2 bases, leaving 10 bases between the germline ends. Germline CDR1 reads KGHDR; CDR2 reads SFDVKD. The length of the CDR3 is 16 residues. CDR3 loop: CATSDFSKGNTGELFF. In DNA, the CDR3 is TGTGCCACCAGTGATTTTTCAAAGGGAAACACCGGGGAGCTGTTTTTT.

This clonotype was seen only a few times. As the CDR3 is not closed by the conserved phenylalanine or tryptophan, this likely results from a read error. The DNA is left out, because the CDR3 cannot be placed on it with certainty; the CDR3 is given as TCRdb lists it. The chain joins TRBV12-3 or TRBV12-4 to TRBJ2-7. A total of 15 residues make up the CDR3, ends included. The CDR3 reads CASSLAEGYGYTFGS.

There are a few counts of this clonotype. Given a much more abundant clone one base away, this may be a read error. The chain has TRBV11-3 and TRBJ2-3, with TRBD2 matching over 13 bases. The CDR3 covers 16 residues. Germline V gene data show CDR1 as SGHNT and CDR2 as YENEEA. After removal of 4 bases from V and 14 bases from J, the junction contained 15 bases not matched to a gene. CDR3 region: CASSSRTSGGTGELYF. CDR3 DNA sequence: TGTGCCAGCAGCTCCCGGACTAGCGGGGGAACCGGGGAGCTGTATTTT. The variable domain in full, with the rest retrieved from reference TRBV11-3 and TRBJ2-3, is EAGVVQSPRYKIIEKKQPVAFWCNPISGHNTLYWYLQNLGQGPELLIRYENEEAVDDSQLPKDRFSAERLKGVDSTLKIQPAELGDSAVYLCASSSRTSGGTGELYFGPGTRLTVL.

This sequence joins TRBV20-1 and TRBJ2-4; D gene uncertain. The last part of the DNA fits TRBJ2-7 better; the J call may be wrong. Germline V CDR1 and CDR2: DFQATT, SNEGSKA (reference sequence). CDR3 length: 12 amino acids. The CDR3 sequence: CSPTPDSYEQYF. CDR3 sequence (DNA): TGCAGTCCTACCCCGGATTCCTACGAGCAGTACTTC.

A note on this clonotype: The conserved final phenylalanine or tryptophan is absent from the CDR3, which likely points to a read error. It is unclear where the CDR3 begins or ends on the DNA, so no DNA is shown, and the CDR3 is as TCRdb lists it. V gene TRBV25-1 combines with J gene TRBJ1-1. Germline values: CDR1 MGHDK, CDR2 SYGVNS. The CDR3 is 9 amino acids in total, end residues counted. CDR3 protein: CASSEEVAG.

This clonotype was recorded at least ten times. The CDR3 protein is CASSSPPGQVTEKLFF. The CDR3 nucleotides read TGCGCCAGCAGCTCACCGCCGGGACAGGTGACGGAAAAACTGTTTTTT. The chain is built from TRBV5-1 and TRBJ1-4; 8 bases are shared with TRBD1. The length of the CDR3 is 16 residues. The V gene's germline CDR1 is SGHRS and CDR2 YFSETQ. V was pared by 3 bases and J by 8 bases, with 12 bases of the junction left unmatched.

The table lists this clonotype with many counts. The chain has TRBV7-2 and TRBJ1-5; D uncertain. This CDR3 comprises 13 residues. The V gene lost 3 bases and the J gene lost 4 bases, with 7 bases spanning the gap. In germline, CDR1 is SGHTA, CDR2 FQGNSA. The CDR3 DNA follows: TGTGCCAGCAGCTTGGGCCCGAATCAGCCCCAGCATTTT. Residues: CASSLGPNQPQHF.

This rearrangement joins TRBV12-3 or TRBV12-4 to TRBJ2-5, with 14 nucleotides matching TRBD2. V shed 6 bases, J shed 5 bases, and the junction held 8 bases outside the gene matches. The CDR3 is made up of 16 amino acids. The CDR3 sequence: CASSPGLAGEGETQYF. In DNA, the CDR3 is TGTGCCAGCAGCCCGGGACTAGCGGGGGAAGGGGAGACCCAGTACTTC.

This clonotype is medium-sized in the sample. The V and J genes are TRBV12-3 or TRBV12-4 and TRBJ1-1, with D maybe TRBD1 (5 bases). V lost 5 bases to trimming and J lost 0 bases, with 10 bases between them. This CDR3 spans 14 amino acids. The CDR3 DNA sequence: TGTGCCAGCAGTCGTGGGGGTCTGAACACTGAAGCTTTCTTT. Residues: CASSRGGLNTEAFF.

Note on this clonotype: The CDR3 does not close with the conserved phenylalanine or tryptophan, likely indicating a read error. The DNA is omitted, as the CDR3 cannot be located on it reliably, and the CDR3 follows TCRdb's listing. The chain combines TRBV7-8 with TRBJ2-1; TRBD2 is taken as the D call from the table, unchecked against the DNA. Germline V CDR1 and CDR2: SGHVS, FQNEAQ. The CDR3 length equals 17 residues, ends included. The CDR3 sequence: CASSDYGSSNSPLHFGN.

This clonotype was seen repeatedly, ten times or more. The gene calls are TRBV27 and TRBJ1-1, with 12 bases lining up with TRBD1. J lost 0 bases, V lost 8 bases, and 7 bases had no gene match. Germline V gene sequence: CDR1 MNHEY, CDR2 SMNVEV (reference sequence). The CDR3 is 16 residues long. CDR3 in amino acids: CASGTGGLRVNTEAFF. Written as DNA, the CDR3 is TGTGCCAGCGGGACAGGGGGCCTGAGAGTGAACACTGAAGCTTTCTTT.

This clonotype was found many times. This chain joins TRBV6-6 and TRBJ2-5, with D hard to call. CDR1 is MNHNY, CDR2 SVGAGI, per germline (reference sequence). The CDR3 is 11 residues long. V was cut by 2 bases and J by 11 bases, with 9 bases left in between. In DNA, the CDR3 is TGTGCCAGCAGTTACCTCTCAGTTCAGTACTTC. Its protein product is CASSYLSVQYF.

This clonotype was observed at least ten times. The V and J genes are TRBV19 and TRBJ2-3, with 9 positions matching TRBD1. CDR3 length equals 15 residues. Germline V gene lookup returns CDR1 LNHDA and CDR2 SQIVND (reference sequence). V trimming: 1 base; J trimming: 2 bases; junction bases outside the gene matches: 1. The CDR3 spells CASSIGTGDTDTQYF. The DNA for the CDR3 is TGTGCCAGTAGTATAGGGACAGGGGACACAGATACGCAGTATTTT.

This clonotype was seen repeatedly, ten times or more. The V and J genes are TRBV27 and TRBJ1-2, with D tentatively TRBD1 (5 bases). The length of the CDR3 is 17 residues. V was trimmed by 4 bases and J by 4 bases, leaving 22 bases between them. Germline V lookup: CDR1 MNHEY, CDR2 SMNVEV (reference sequence). The CDR3 is CASSSITMNRTIYGYTF. As DNA, the CDR3 is TGTGCCAGCAGTTCCATAACGATGAACAGGACTATCTATGGCTACACCTTC.

The chain combines TRBV9 with TRBJ2-6, with 9 bases matching TRBD1. The V gene's germline CDR1 is SGDLS and CDR2 YYNGEE. J gave up 0 bases and V 3 bases, and 10 bases lay outside the gene matches. This CDR3 contains 19 residues. The CDR3 region is CASSANPGQGSSGANVLTF. In nucleotides, the CDR3 is TGTGCCAGCAGCGCCAACCCGGGACAGGGAAGCTCTGGGGCCAACGTCCTGACTTTC.